This entry lists 20 T cell receptor beta chains sequenced from one sample in a study of T-cell reconstitution after alpha-beta-depleted transplantation in children (dated by TCRdb to the mid-2010s). The treatment or condition label here, explained by the study, means: allogeneic hematopoietic cell transplantation with graft depleted of TCRalphabeta T cells and CD19 B cells. Preparation of the library involved PCR. Sequencing instrument: Illumina HiSeq 2500. Molecular barcoding was employed in the preparation of TCR libraries, with unique molecular identifiers being used to normalize TCRbeta repertoire quantification. The public sequencing data were trimmed at Q25 with fastp and processed into clonotypes with MiXCR by TCRdb, which kept only in-frame beta chains. Each CDR3 protein appears once, grouped with its most common genes and DNA. The sample has 500,000 to 600,000 distinct CDR3 sequences on record, more than 20% of them singletons. 36% of the sample is held by the ten biggest clonotypes.

The sequenced sample was PBMCs, obtained before TCRalphabeta/CD19-depleted stem cell transplant. These receptors were obtained from a boy under three years old with Wiskott-Aldrich syndrome, due to receive a stem cell transplant.

The chain is built from TRBV20-1 and TRBJ1-1; 9 bases align to TRBD1. V shed 3 bases and J 4 bases; nucleotides not matched to a gene: 6. The CDR3 totals 14 residues. The germline V gene has CDR1 DFQATT and CDR2 SNEGSKA (reference sequence). CDR3 region: CSARSDRGLTEAFF. CDR3 in DNA: TGCAGTGCTAGGTCGGACAGGGGCCTCACTGAAGCTTTCTTT.

Many counts were recorded for this clonotype. This sequence joins TRBV5-5 and TRBJ2-7, with D perhaps TRBD2 (5 bases). CDR1 SGHKS and CDR2 YYEKEE come from the germline V gene (reference sequence). CDR3 length: 12 amino acids. V lost 2 bases to trimming and J lost 2 bases, with 5 bases between them. CDR3 residues: CASSLAAYEQYF. CDR3 bases: TGTGCCAGCAGCTTAGCGGCCTACGAGCAGTACTTC.

With regard to this clonotype: Lacking the conserved final phenylalanine or tryptophan, this CDR3 likely reflects a read error. The rearrangement links TRBV27 to TRBJ1-2, with 8 bases that match TRBD1. Germline loops: CDR1 MNHEY, CDR2 SMNVEV (reference sequence). The trim removed 6 bases at V and 4 bases at J, leaving 1 base unmatched. The length of the CDR3 is 12 residues. CDR3 loop: CASRTGGYGYTS. CDR3 coding DNA: TGTGCCAGCAGAACAGGGGGCTATGGCTACACCTCC.

The J gene is TRBJ1-5, the V gene TRBV3-1, with D unresolved. This CDR3 has 14 residues. Looked up from germline, CDR1 is LGHDT and CDR2 is YNNKEL (reference sequence). V was cut by 2 bases and J by 3 bases, with 8 bases left in between. In DNA form, the CDR3 reads TGTGCCAGCAGCCAACGGGCATACAATCAGCCCCAGCATTTT. As protein: CASSQRAYNQPQHF.

This clonotype was seen only a few times. The rearrangement joins TRBV5-1 to TRBJ2-1, with D perhaps assigned TRBD1 or TRBD2 (5 bases each). The CDR3 is 13 amino acids. V lost 4 bases to trimming and J lost 7 bases, with 12 bases between them. Germline CDR1 SGHRS, CDR2 YFSETQ. The CDR3 sequence is CASSGAPGNEQFF. The DNA of the CDR3 is TGCGCCAGCAGCGGGGCCCCGGGGAATGAGCAGTTCTTC.

This clonotype was picked up a small number of times. This chain links TRBV5-1 with TRBJ2-7, with a weak D call TRBD1 (5 bases). This CDR3 spans 15 amino acids. V was clipped by 0 bases and J by 2 bases, with 12 bases between them. Germline lookup yields CDR1 SGHRS and CDR2 YFSETQ. The chain's CDR3 is CASSLEGARAYEQYF. The DNA for the CDR3 is TGCGCCAGCAGCTTGGAAGGGGCCAGAGCCTACGAGCAGTACTTC.

This clonotype was picked up a small number of times. The chain employs TRBV12-3 or TRBV12-4 and TRBJ1-1, with D hard to call. Trimming left V 3 bases short and J 5 bases short, with 16 bases between. The CDR3 runs 15 residues. CDR3 region: CASSFSQRRVTEAFF. The DNA of the CDR3 is TGTGCCAGCAGTTTTTCGCAGCGGAGGGTGACTGAAGCTTTCTTT.

This clonotype was observed a few times. The chain uses TRBV15 and TRBJ2-1, with 9 bases fitting TRBD2. Germline CDR1 is LNHNV and CDR2 is YYDKDF (reference sequence). V trimming: 4 bases; J trimming: 3 bases; junction bases outside the gene matches: 13. This CDR3 contains 18 residues. CDR3 bases: TGTGCCACCAGCACCCCTCTAAGGGGCGGGAGGGGCTACAATGAGCAGTTCTTC. Encoded protein: CATSTPLRGGRGYNEQFF.

This chain uses TRBV11-2 with TRBJ1-2; the match to TRBD1 covers 8 bases. Germline trimming cut 5 bases from V and 7 bases from J; bases unmatched to any gene: 12. This CDR3 is built from 15 residues. Looked up from germline, CDR1 is SGHAT and CDR2 is FQNNGV. The DNA of the CDR3 is TGTGCCAGCAGCCGAGTGGACAGGGTGACTGCTGGCTACACCTTC. This translates into CASSRVDRVTAGYTF.

The chain combines TRBV20-1 with TRBJ2-1; 11 nucleotides agree with TRBD2. The trim removed 0 bases at V and 9 bases at J, leaving 7 bases unmatched. The CDR3 covers 15 residues. Per the germline V gene, CDR1 is DFQATT and CDR2 is SNEGSKA (reference sequence). DNA for the CDR3: TGCAGTGCTAGAGATCTACTAGCGGGAGCCGGTGAGCAGTTCTTC. This encodes CSARDLLAGAGEQFF.

On this clonotype itself: The junction and the germline gene differ at one end; a read error may be behind it. The chain couples TRBV7-2 to TRBJ2-7, with 12 bases that match TRBD2. This CDR3 region has 15 residues. The germline gives CDR1 SGHTA, CDR2 FQGNSA. CDR3 amino acids: CASSLGTSGRNDQYF. DNA for the CDR3: TGTGCCAGCAGCTTAGGAACTAGCGGGAGGAACGATCAGTACTTC.

This rearrangement joins TRBV7-2 to TRBJ2-7, with TRBD2 identical over 8 bases. This CDR3 spans 14 amino acids. Trimming removed 2 bases from V and 3 bases from J; junction bases left unmatched: 3. CDR1 and CDR2 from the germline V gene are SGHTA and FQGNSA. This CDR3 is CASSLILAGYEQYF. The CDR3 DNA reads TGTGCCAGCAGCTTAATTCTAGCGGGCTACGAGCAGTACTTC.

This clonotype was recorded a few times. The chain recombines TRBV20-1 with TRBJ2-7; 9 bases are shared with TRBD2. The CDR3 totals 14 residues. The germline gives CDR1 DFQATT, CDR2 SNEGSKA (reference sequence). Trimming cost V 3 bases and J 7 bases; bases outside gene matches: 10. DNA of the CDR3: TGCAGTGCTAGGGGCGGGAGGGGCCTTTATGAGCAGTACTTC. It specifies CSARGGRGLYEQYF.

The chain couples TRBV5-1 to TRBJ2-2, with TRBD2 as a possible D gene (5 bases). Trimming took 0 bases from V and 4 from J, leaving 16 bases between them. Germline CDR1 reads SGHRS; CDR2 reads YFSETQ. This CDR3 has 17 residues. The CDR3 DNA reads as TGCGCCAGCAGCTTGGGGAGGTTTACACCGAGCACCGGGGAGCTGTTTTTT. Protein sequence: CASSLGRFTPSTGELFF.

This chain uses TRBV5-1 with TRBJ2-5; D possibly corresponds to TRBD2 (6 bases). This CDR3 contains 16 residues. V was clipped by 2 bases and J by 4 bases, with 18 bases between them. Per germline, CDR1 SGHRS and CDR2 YFSETQ. The CDR3 sequence is CASSFLRGGFAETQYF. CDR3 nucleotides: TGCGCCAGCAGCTTCCTAAGAGGAGGGTTCGCAGAGACCCAGTACTTC.

This chain connects TRBV20-1 to TRBJ1-5; TRBD1 might be the D (6 bases). The CDR3 runs 13 residues. The V gene's germline CDR1 is DFQATT and CDR2 SNEGSKA (reference sequence). Trimming pared 6 bases from V and 0 bases from J, leaving 9 bases between. The CDR3 DNA reads as TGCAGTGCCGGACAGTATAGCAATCAGCCCCAGCATTTT. As protein: CSAGQYSNQPQHF.

This clonotype occurred many times. This chain uses TRBV20-1 with TRBJ2-7; possible D gene TRBD2, 6 bases. V was pared by 1 base and J by 3 bases, with 10 bases between. CDR3 size: 13 residues. CDR1 DFQATT and CDR2 SNEGSKA come from the germline V gene (reference sequence). The CDR3 here is CSARGDSDYEQYF. As DNA, the CDR3 is TGCAGTGCTAGAGGGGACTCGGACTACGAGCAGTACTTC.

In its sample, this clonotype was seen a few times. V is TRBV5-6 and J is TRBJ2-5; unclear D gene. This CDR3 comprises 11 residues. With 1 base removed from V and 7 bases from J, the gap between germline ends came to 5 bases. Germline CDR1 is SGHDT and CDR2 is YYEEEE. The CDR3: CASSLIGTQYF. The CDR3 nucleotides read TGTGCCAGCAGCTTGATTGGGACCCAGTACTTC.

This clonotype was seen a few times. The chain combines TRBV6-1 with TRBJ2-7; a weak D match, TRBD2 (5 bases). The CDR3 contains 14 residues. V was shortened by 3 bases and J by 5 bases, with 14 bases between the two germline ends. Per germline, CDR1 MNHNS and CDR2 SASEGT. This CDR3 reads CASSDSRRKDEQYF. The CDR3 coding sequence is TGTGCCAGCAGTGACAGCAGGAGGAAGGACGAGCAGTACTTC.

This clonotype was recorded a few times. The chain links TRBV18 to TRBJ2-5; the D is unclear. CDR1 is KGHSH, CDR2 LQKENI, per germline. This CDR3 contains 13 residues. V was trimmed by 5 bases and J by 2 bases, leaving 9 bases between them. The CDR3 DNA sequence: TGTGCCAGCTCATGGTCGCGGCAAGAGACCCAGTACTTC. Its protein product is CASSWSRQETQYF.